A selection of T cell receptor beta chains follows, all from one sample in a study of cytomegalovirus exposure and HLA in healthy donors. Repertoires were generated with immunoSEQ multiplex PCR, while TCRdb's copy carries only in-frame clones and drops some. The table has roughly 120,000 clones, 70% to 85% seen once. The sample consisted of PBMCs. All receptors derive from a man in his fifties or sixties in good health and CMV-seropositive. Each CDR3 is given with its conserved first and last residue. A D gene is named only where the DNA matches it firmly. Where a row states a size, it is once, few, many or the class of an expanded clone; other rows omit it.

j_call clone_size d_call v_call cdr3_length cdr3_nt cdr3_aa
TRBJ2-2 - - TRBV5-1 17 TGCGCCAGCAGATTAAGGGAACTAGGCCAGAACACCGGGGAGCTGTTTTTT CASRLRELGQNTGELFF
TRBJ2-1 few - TRBV6-5 15 TGTGCCAGCAGGATGGGCGGGGTGGTCAACAATGAGCAGTTCTTC CASRMGGVVNNEQFF
TRBJ2-1 - TRBD2 TRBV2 16 TGTGCCAGGACTTTAGGACTAGCGGGCTCCTACAATGAGCAGTTCTTC CARTLGLAGSYNEQFF
TRBJ2-1 - TRBD2 TRBV5-5 12 TGTGCCAGCAGCCCCGGAGGGGAGGGTGAGTTCTTC CASSPGGEGEFF
TRBJ2-2 - TRBD1 TRBV4-1 15 TGCGCCAGCAGCCGAGGACAGGGGAACACCGGGGAGCTGTTTTTT CASSRGQGNTGELFF
TRBJ2-5 - - TRBV4-1 12 TGCGCCAGCAGCCAAACAGGAGAGACCCAGTACTTC CASSQTGETQYF
TRBJ1-5 - - TRBV18 16 TGTGCCAGCTCACCACCGGGACAACGTAGCAATCAGCCCCAGCATTTT CASSPPGQRSNQPQHF
TRBJ1-1 few - TRBV5-1 13 TGCGCCAGCAGTTTAAGACAGAACACTGAAGCTTTCTTT CASSLRQNTEAFF
TRBJ2-3 - - TRBV4-1 17 TGCGCCAGCAGCCAAGTATATACAGGGCCTAGCACAGATACGCAGTATTTT CASSQVYTGPSTDTQYF
TRBJ1-5 - - TRBV11-2 13 TGTGCCAGCAGCTTCCAGGGTGGCCAGCCCCAGCATTTT CASSFQGGQPQHF
TRBJ1-6 few TRBD1 TRBV5-4 15 TGTGCCAGCAGCTTCGACAGGGCTTGGGATTCACCCCTCCACTTT CASSFDRAWDSPLHF
TRBJ2-5 - - TRBV30 16 TGTGCCTGGAGGGCCGTACAGCGGAGGGCGAGGGAGACCCAGTACTTC CAWRAVQRRARETQYF
TRBJ1-5 - - TRBV7-9 16 TGTGCCAGCAGTCAACAGGTCTTCCAAGGCAATCAGCCCCAGCATTTT CASSQQVFQGNQPQHF
TRBJ2-7 - - TRBV9 12 TGTGCCAGCAGCTCCCGAGAATACGAGCAGTACTTC CASSSREYEQYF
TRBJ2-5 - - TRBV27 14 TGTGCCAGCAGTTTCCTAGACAGACAAGAGACCCAGTACTTC CASSFLDRQETQYF
TRBJ1-5 - TRBD1 TRBV5-1 16 TGCGCCAGCAGCCGCGGGGACAGGGGTGGCAATCAGCCCCAGCATTTT CASSRGDRGGNQPQHF
TRBJ2-5 - TRBD2 TRBV7-9 19 TGTGCCAGCAGCCGGAATACGGGACTAGCGGGAGGTAGTCCTGAGACCCAGTACTTC CASSRNTGLAGGSPETQYF
TRBJ2-2 - TRBD1 TRBV7-9 13 TGTGCCAGCAGCTTAGCGGTAACAGGGGGCCTGTTTTTT CASSLAVTGGLFF
TRBJ2-5 - - TRBV7-2 17 TGTGCCAGCAGCTTAGGAACCTTGGCCTTATGGCGGGAGACCCAGTACTTC CASSLGTLALWRETQYF
TRBJ2-1 - - TRBV28 14 TGTGCCAGCACTAATCAGGGGCTAGGGAATGAGCAGTTCTTC CASTNQGLGNEQFF
TRBJ2-7 - TRBD2 TRBV19 15 TGTGCCAGTAGTAAAACTAGCGGGGTAACCTACGAGCAGTACTTC CASSKTSGVTYEQYF
TRBJ1-5 few - TRBV5-1 14 TGCGCCAGCAGCTTGAGCGGGGGAAATCAGCCCCAGCATTTT CASSLSGGNQPQHF
TRBJ2-3 once TRBD2 TRBV5-1 15 TGCGCCAGCGGGCTAGCGGGGGGTAGCACAGATACGCAGTATTTT CASGLAGGSTDTQYF
TRBJ2-2 - - TRBV25-1 14 TGTGCCAGCAGTCAGTCCGGGGGCACCGGGGAGCTGTTTTTT CASSQSGGTGELFF
TRBJ1-4 - - TRBV7-9 13 TGTGCCAGCAGCTCTAGGGGAGGTGAAAAACTGTTTTTT CASSSRGGEKLFF
TRBJ1-5 few TRBD1 TRBV28 14 TGTGCCAGCAGTCTCGGACAGGGCATTAAGCCCCAGCATTTT CASSLGQGIKPQHF
TRBJ1-2 - - TRBV5-4 14 TGTGCCAGCAGCTTGGGGGTCAGGGACTATGGCTACACCTTC CASSLGVRDYGYTF
TRBJ1-3 few - TRBV5-1 14 TGCGCCAGCAGAGTCAGCCAGGGTGGAAACACCATATATTTT CASRVSQGGNTIYF
TRBJ2-7 - - TRBV5-1 13 TGCGCCAGCAGCTTGCAGGGCTCCTACGAGCAGTACTTC CASSLQGSYEQYF
TRBJ1-1 once - TRBV13 14 TGTGCCAGCAGCTTCTACAGTATGAACACTGAAGCTTTCTTT CASSFYSMNTEAFF
TRBJ2-3 - TRBD1 TRBV7-2 15 TGTGCCAGCAGCCCCGACAGGGGTGGGACAGATACGCAGTATTTT CASSPDRGGTDTQYF
TRBJ1-2 few - TRBV5-4 14 TGTGCCAGCAGCTTGGCCAGGGCGGTCTATGGCTACACCTTC CASSLARAVYGYTF
TRBJ1-2 - - TRBV30 19 TGTGCCTGGAGTAGTGGGGGGGGTGTTTTCAGCAAGGCTAACTATGGCTACACCTTC CAWSSGGGVFSKANYGYTF
TRBJ2-1 - TRBD2 TRBV25-1 18 TGTGCCAGCAGTGAAGGACTAGCGGGAGTTGGGTCACACAATGAGCAGTTCTTC CASSEGLAGVGSHNEQFF
TRBJ1-2 - TRBD1 TRBV7-2 14 TGTGCCAGCAGCTCTGAGGACAGGGGCCATGGCTACACCTTC CASSSEDRGHGYTF
TRBJ1-5 - - TRBV19 16 TGTGCCAGTAGTGTACGCCGGACTGATAGCAATCAGCCCCAGCATTTT CASSVRRTDSNQPQHF
TRBJ1-2 - - TRBV13 13 TGTGCCAGCAGCCAACCCGGGGCGGAGGGCTACACATTC CASSQPGAEGYTF
TRBJ1-1 - - TRBV5-4 16 TGTGCCAGCAGCTTCTATTGGTCAGGGTCGGACACTGAAGCTTTCTTT CASSFYWSGSDTEAFF
TRBJ2-5 - TRBD2 TRBV7-2 15 TGTGCCAGCAGCCCGGGACTAGCCGGGCAAGAGACCCAGTACTTC CASSPGLAGQETQYF
TRBJ2-1 - - TRBV4-2 18 TGTGCCAGCAGCCGTTTGAATCCTCAGGACAGTCAGACCAATGAGCAGTTCTTC CASSRLNPQDSQTNEQFF
TRBJ1-4 - TRBD1 TRBV4-1 17 TGCGCCAGCAGCCAAGGGGGTGCACAGGGGGTAGGGGAAAAACTGTTTTTT CASSQGGAQGVGEKLFF
TRBJ1-6 - TRBD1 TRBV6-5 16 TGTGCCAGCAGTTACCAATTCAGGGGGCTGCCTTCACCCCTCCACTTT CASSYQFRGLPSPLHF
TRBJ2-7 few TRBD1 TRBV2 15 TGTGCCAGCAGGGGGGACAGGGGGAACTCCTACGAGCAGTACTTC CASRGDRGNSYEQYF
TRBJ1-1 - - TRBV30 14 TGTGCCTGGAGGCAAGTGGGGGCAGACACTGAAGCTTTCTTT CAWRQVGADTEAFF
TRBJ1-5 - TRBD1 TRBV19 16 TGTGCCAGTAGAAACGGACAGGTCTCGAGCAATCAGCCCCAGCATTTT CASRNGQVSSNQPQHF
TRBJ1-4 once - TRBV30 13 TGTGCCTGGAGTGCCCAGAATAATGAAAAACTGTTTTTT CAWSAQNNEKLFF
TRBJ2-7 - TRBD2 TRBV10-3 15 TGTGCCATCTACCAGCCGGGACTAGCTTCCTACGAGCAGTACTTC CAIYQPGLASYEQYF
TRBJ1-2 - TRBD1 TRBV10-2 12 TGCGCCAGCAGTACAGGGGCGCATGGCTACACCTTC CASSTGAHGYTF
TRBJ1-1 - - TRBV7-7 16 TGTGCTAGCAGCTTCCAAAACAGGGAGAGTGATACTGAAGCTTTCTTT CASSFQNRESDTEAFF
TRBJ2-3 - TRBD2 TRBV30 18 TGTGCCTGGAGTGACGAAAGGAAGAGCGGGGGTAGCACAGATACGCAGTATTTT CAWSDERKSGGSTDTQYF
TRBJ2-7 - - TRBV5-1 12 TGCGCCAGCAGTTGGGGAGATGGCGAGCAGTACTTC CASSWGDGEQYF
TRBJ1-2 - - TRBV15 15 TGTGCCACCAGCAGAGTTGGGGAGTCGGCCTATGGCTACACCTTC CATSRVGESAYGYTF
TRBJ1-2 - TRBD1 TRBV2 14 TGTGCCAGCAATAAGGAGACAGGGGGCTCTGGCTACACCTTC CASNKETGGSGYTF
TRBJ2-1 - - TRBV7-2 16 TGTGCCAGCAGAGGACTCCGGGGGAGCTCCTACAATGAGCAGTTCTTC CASRGLRGSSYNEQFF
TRBJ1-5 - - TRBV28 17 TGTGCCAGCAGTTTATGGGGAGGGGTTGGGGGCAATCAGCCCCAGCATTTT CASSLWGGVGGNQPQHF
TRBJ1-5 - TRBD1 TRBV7-8 15 TGTGCCAGCAGTTTAGGGGACAGGGTATGGCAGCCCCAGCATTTT CASSLGDRVWQPQHF
TRBJ2-2 - TRBD1 TRBV5-5 16 TGTGCCAGCAGCTTAAACAGGGGGCCGGGCACCGGGGAGCTGTTTTTT CASSLNRGPGTGELFF
TRBJ2-7 - - TRBV10-1 14 TGCGCCAGCAGTGAGGGGGGGAAGGTGGACGAGCAGTACTTC CASSEGGKVDEQYF
TRBJ2-2 - TRBD2 TRBV4-3 19 TGCGCCAGCAGCTACTATTGGGGGGGGGAATCTGCGAACACCGGGGAGCTGTTTTTT CASSYYWGGESANTGELFF
TRBJ2-7 - TRBD1 TRBV19 15 TGTGCCAGTAGTTCTCCGACAGGGGCAATTTACGAGCAGTACTTC CASSSPTGAIYEQYF